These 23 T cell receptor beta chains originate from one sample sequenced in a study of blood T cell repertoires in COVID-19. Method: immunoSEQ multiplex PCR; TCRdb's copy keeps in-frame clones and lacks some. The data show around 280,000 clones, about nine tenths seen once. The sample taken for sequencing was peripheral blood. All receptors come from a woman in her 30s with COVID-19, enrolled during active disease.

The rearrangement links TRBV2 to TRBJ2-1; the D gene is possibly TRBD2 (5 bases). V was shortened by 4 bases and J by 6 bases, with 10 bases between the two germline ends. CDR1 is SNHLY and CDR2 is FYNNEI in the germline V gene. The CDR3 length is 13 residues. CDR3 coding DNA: TGTGCCAGCAGTGTGAGGGCCCCCAATGAGCAGTTCTTC. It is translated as CASSVRAPNEQFF.

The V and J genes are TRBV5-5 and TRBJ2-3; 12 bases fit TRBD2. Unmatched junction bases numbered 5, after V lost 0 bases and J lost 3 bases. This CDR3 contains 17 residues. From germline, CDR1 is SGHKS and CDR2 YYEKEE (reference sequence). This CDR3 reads CASSLGLGTSGTDTQYF. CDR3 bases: TGTGCCAGCAGCTTGGGGTTGGGGACTAGCGGGACAGATACGCAGTATTTT.

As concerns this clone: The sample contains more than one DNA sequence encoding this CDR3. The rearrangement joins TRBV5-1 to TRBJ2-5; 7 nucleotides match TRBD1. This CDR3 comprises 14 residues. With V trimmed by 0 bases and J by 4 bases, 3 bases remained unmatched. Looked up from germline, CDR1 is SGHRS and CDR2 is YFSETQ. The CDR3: CASSLEGARETQYF. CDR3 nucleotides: TGCGCCAGCAGCTTGGAGGGGGCTAGAGAGACCCAGTACTTC.

CDR3 sequence (DNA): TGTGCCAGCAGTTTAAATTGGCAGTTCGCCTACGAGCAGTACTTC. Protein product: CASSLNWQFAYEQYF. V is TRBV28 and J is TRBJ2-7; D is unresolved. Germline V gene sequence: CDR1 MDHEN, CDR2 SYDVKM. The CDR3 runs to 15 residues. Trimming removed 2 bases from V and 2 bases from J, with 13 bases in between.

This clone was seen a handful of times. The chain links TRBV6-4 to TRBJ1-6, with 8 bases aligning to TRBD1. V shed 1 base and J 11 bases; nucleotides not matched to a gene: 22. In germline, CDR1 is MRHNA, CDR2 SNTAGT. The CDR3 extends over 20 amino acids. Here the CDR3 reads CASSDFLSRGQEESRAPLHF. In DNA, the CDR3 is TGTGCCAGCAGTGACTTTCTGTCGAGGGGACAGGAAGAATCTAGGGCACCCCTCCACTTT.

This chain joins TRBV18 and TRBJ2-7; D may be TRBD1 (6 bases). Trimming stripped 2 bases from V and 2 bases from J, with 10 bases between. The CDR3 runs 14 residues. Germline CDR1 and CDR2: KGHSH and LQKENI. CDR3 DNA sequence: TGTGCCAGCTCACCAGGCCGGGACACCTACGAGCAGTACTTC. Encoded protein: CASSPGRDTYEQYF.

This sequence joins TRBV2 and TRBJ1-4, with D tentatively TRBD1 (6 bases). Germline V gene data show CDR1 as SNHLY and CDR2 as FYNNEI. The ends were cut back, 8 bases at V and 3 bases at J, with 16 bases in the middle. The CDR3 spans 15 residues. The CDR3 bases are TGTGCCAGCTCTCTCCGAGCAGGGGCTAATGAAAAACTGTTTTTT. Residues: CASSLRAGANEKLFF.

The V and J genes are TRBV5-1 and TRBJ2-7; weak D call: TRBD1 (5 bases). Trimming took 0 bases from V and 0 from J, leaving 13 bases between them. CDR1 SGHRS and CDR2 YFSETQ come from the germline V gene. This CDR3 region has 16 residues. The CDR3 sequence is CASSLGLTVLSYEQYF. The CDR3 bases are TGCGCCAGCAGCTTGGGCCTGACAGTCCTCTCCTACGAGCAGTACTTC.

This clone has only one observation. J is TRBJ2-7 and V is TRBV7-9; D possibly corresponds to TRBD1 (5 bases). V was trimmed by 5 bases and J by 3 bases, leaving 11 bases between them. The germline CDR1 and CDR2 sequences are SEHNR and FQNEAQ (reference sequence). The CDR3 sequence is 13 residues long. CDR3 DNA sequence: TGTGCCAGCAGCGCACAGGTGAGCTACGAGCAGTACTTC. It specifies CASSAQVSYEQYF.

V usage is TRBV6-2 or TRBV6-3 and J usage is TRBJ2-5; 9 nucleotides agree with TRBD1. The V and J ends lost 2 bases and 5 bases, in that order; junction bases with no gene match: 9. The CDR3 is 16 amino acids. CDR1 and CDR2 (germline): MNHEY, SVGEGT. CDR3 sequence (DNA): TGTGCCAGCAGTTACGGGACAGGGACCGCACGGGAGACCCAGTACTTC. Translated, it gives CASSYGTGTARETQYF.

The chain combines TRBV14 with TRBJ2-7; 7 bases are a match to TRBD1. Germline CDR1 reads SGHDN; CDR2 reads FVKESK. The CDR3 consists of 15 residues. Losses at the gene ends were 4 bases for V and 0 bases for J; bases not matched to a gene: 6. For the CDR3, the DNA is TGTGCCAGCAGCCCTCAGGGGGAAAGCTCCTACGAGCAGTACTTC. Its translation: CASSPQGESSYEQYF.

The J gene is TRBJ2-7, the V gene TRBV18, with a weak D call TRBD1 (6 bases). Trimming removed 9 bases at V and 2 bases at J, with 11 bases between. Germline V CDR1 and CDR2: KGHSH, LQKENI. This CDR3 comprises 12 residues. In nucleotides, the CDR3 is TGTGCCAGGGGGGCTAGAGCCTACGAGCAGTACTTC. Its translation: CARGARAYEQYF.

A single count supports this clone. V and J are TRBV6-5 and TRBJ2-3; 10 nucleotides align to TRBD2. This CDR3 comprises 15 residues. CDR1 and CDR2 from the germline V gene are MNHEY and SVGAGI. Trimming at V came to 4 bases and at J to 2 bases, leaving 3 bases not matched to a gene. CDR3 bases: TGTGCCAGCAGTTCCGGACTAGCGGTCACAGATACGCAGTATTTT. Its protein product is CASSSGLAVTDTQYF.

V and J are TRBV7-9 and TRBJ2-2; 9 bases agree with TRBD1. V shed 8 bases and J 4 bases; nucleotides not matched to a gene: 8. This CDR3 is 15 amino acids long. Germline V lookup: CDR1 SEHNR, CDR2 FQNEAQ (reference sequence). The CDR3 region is CASHSGQGSTGELFF. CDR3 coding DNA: TGTGCCAGCCATTCGGGACAGGGAAGCACCGGGGAGCTGTTTTTT.

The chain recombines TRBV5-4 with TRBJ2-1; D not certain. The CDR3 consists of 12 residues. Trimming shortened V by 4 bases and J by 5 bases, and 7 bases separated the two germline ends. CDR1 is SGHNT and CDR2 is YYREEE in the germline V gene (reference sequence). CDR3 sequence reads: CASSLIHNEQFF. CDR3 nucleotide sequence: TGTGCCAGCAGCCTTATCCACAATGAGCAGTTCTTC.

The CDR3 bases are TGTGCCAGCAGTGGGGACATCTACTACGAGCAGTACTTC. Protein product: CASSGDIYYEQYF. The chain couples TRBV6-1 to TRBJ2-7; D perhaps matches TRBD1 (6 bases). Germline V gives CDR1 MNHNS, CDR2 SASEGT. V was pared by 4 bases and J by 3 bases, with 10 bases between. The CDR3 sequence is 13 residues long.

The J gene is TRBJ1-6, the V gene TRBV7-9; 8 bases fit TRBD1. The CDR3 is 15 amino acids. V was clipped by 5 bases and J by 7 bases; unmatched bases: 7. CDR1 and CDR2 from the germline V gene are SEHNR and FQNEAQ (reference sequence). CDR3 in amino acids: CASSLLTGANSPLHF. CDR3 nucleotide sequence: TGTGCCAGCAGCCTACTGACAGGGGCAAATTCACCCCTCCACTTT.

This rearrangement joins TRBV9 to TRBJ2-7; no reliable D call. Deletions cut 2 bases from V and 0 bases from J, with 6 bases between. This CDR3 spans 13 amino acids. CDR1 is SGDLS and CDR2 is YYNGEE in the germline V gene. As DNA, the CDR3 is TGTGCCAGCAGCGTTGACAACTCCTACGAGCAGTACTTC. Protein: CASSVDNSYEQYF.

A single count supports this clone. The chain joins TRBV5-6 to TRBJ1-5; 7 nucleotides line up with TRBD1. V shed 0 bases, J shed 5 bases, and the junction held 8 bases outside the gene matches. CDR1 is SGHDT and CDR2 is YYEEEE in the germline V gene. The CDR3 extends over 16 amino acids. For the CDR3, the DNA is TGTGCCAGCAGCTTGGGGCCAGGCAGGGGGGATCAGCCCCAGCATTTT. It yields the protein CASSLGPGRGDQPQHF.

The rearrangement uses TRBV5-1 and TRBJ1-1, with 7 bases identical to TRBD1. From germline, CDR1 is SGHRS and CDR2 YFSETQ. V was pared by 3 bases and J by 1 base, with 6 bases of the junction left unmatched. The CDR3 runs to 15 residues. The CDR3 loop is CASSYDRVGNTEAFF. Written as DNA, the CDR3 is TGCGCCAGCAGCTACGACAGGGTTGGGAACACTGAAGCTTTCTTT.

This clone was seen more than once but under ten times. Here the CDR3 DNA reads TGCAGCGTTGAAGACGGCGGGAGGGCCCGGAGCACAGATACGCAGTATTTT. Translated: CSVEDGGRARSTDTQYF. The chain carries TRBV29-1 and TRBJ2-3; 9 bases align to TRBD2. CDR1 and CDR2 from the germline V gene are SQVTM and ANQGSEA. The CDR3 spans 17 residues. With 0 bases clipped from V and 0 bases from J, the junction kept 7 bases outside the gene matches.

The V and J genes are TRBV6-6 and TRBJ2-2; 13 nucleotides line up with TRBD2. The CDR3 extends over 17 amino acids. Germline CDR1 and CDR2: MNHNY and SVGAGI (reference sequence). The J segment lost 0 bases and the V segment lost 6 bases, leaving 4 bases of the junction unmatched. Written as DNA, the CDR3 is TGTGCCAGCAGCCGACTAGCGGGAGGATCGAACACCGGGGAGCTGTTTTTT. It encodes CASSRLAGGSNTGELFF.

Here the CDR3 reads CATSDPGQYTGELFF. In DNA, the CDR3 is TGTGCCACCAGTGATCCGGGACAGTACACCGGGGAGCTGTTTTTT. The rearrangement uses TRBV24-1 and TRBJ2-2; 7 nucleotides agree with TRBD1. V lost 3 bases, J lost 3 bases, and 3 bases stayed unmatched. Germline V lookup: CDR1 KGHDR, CDR2 SFDVKD. The CDR3 extends over 15 amino acids.